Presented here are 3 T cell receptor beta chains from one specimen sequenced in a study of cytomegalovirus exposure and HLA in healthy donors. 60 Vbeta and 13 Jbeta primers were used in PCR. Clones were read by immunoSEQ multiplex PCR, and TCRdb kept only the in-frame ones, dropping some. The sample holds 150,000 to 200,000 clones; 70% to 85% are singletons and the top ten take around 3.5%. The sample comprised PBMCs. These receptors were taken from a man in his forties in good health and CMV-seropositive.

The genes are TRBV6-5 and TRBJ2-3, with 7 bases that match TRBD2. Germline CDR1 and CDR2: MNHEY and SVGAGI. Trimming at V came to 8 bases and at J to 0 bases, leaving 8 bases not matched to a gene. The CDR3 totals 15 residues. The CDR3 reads CASAVGGGSTDTQYF. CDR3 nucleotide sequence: TGTGCCAGCGCGGTTGGGGGGGGGAGCACAGATACGCAGTATTTT.

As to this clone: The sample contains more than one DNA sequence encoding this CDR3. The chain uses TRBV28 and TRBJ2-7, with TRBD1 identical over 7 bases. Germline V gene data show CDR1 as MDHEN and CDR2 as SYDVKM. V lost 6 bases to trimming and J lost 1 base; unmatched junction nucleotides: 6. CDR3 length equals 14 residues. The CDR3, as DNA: TGTGCCAGCAGCCTGAGACAGGGTTCCTACGAGCAGTACTTC. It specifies CASSLRQGSYEQYF.

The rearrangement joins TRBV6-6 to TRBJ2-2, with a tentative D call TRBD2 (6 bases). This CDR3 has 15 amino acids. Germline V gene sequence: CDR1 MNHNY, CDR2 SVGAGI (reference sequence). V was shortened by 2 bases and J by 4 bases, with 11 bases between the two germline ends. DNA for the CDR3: TGTGCCAGCAGTTACGGGGAGGTCGTCACCGGGGAGCTGTTTTTT. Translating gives CASSYGEVVTGELFF.